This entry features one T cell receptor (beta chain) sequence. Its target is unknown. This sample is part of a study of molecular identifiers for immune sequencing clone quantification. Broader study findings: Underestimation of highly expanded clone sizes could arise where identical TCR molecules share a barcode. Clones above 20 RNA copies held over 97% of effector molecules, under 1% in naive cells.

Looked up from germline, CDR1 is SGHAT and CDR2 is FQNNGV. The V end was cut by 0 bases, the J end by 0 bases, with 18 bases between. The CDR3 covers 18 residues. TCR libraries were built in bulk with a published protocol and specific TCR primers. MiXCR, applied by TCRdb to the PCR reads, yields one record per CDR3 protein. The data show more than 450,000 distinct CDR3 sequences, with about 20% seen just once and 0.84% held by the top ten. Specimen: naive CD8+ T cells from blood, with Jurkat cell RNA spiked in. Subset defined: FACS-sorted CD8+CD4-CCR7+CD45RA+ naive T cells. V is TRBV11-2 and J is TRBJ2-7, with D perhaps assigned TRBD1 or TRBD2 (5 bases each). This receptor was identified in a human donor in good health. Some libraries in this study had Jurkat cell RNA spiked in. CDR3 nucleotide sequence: TGTGCCAGCAGCTTAGATAATCAACCGGGACCGGCCTCCTACGAGCAGTACTTC. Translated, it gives CASSLDNQPGPASYEQYF.